These 2 T cell receptor beta chains share one sample of origin, sequenced in a study of T-cell reconstitution after alpha-beta-depleted transplantation in children (dated by TCRdb to about 2016). The library was obtained by PCR. The instrument given in TCRdb is Illumina HiSeq 2500. TCR libraries were prepared with molecular barcoding, using unique molecular identifiers to normalize TCRbeta repertoire quantification. TCRdb redid the processing of the public reads, applying fastp at Q25 and MiXCR, and retained in-frame beta chains. Each CDR3 protein gets just one entry, which takes the most common genes and DNA from the rows behind it. The sample has approximately 98,000 distinct CDR3 sequences on record, approximately 6% of them singletons. Roughly 24% of the sample is taken by the ten largest. The sample's treatment or condition label, in plain terms: allogeneic hematopoietic cell transplantation with graft depleted of TCRalphabeta T cells and CD19 B cells.

Sequenced material: PBMCs, mostly from graft donor cells, taken 360 days after TCRalphabeta/CD19-depleted stem cell transplant. Every receptor here comes from a male patient aged 2 to 10 who had a stem cell transplant for acute lymphoblastic leukemia, so the T cells may come from the graft donor.

The sample holds many counts of this clonotype. This sequence joins TRBV5-1 and TRBJ1-1, with a possible D match to TRBD1 (6 bases). V gave up 5 bases and J gave up 1 base, with 21 bases separating them. Germline values: CDR1 SGHRS, CDR2 YFSETQ. This CDR3 is 17 amino acids long. The CDR3 nucleotides read TGCGCCAGCAGACAACTACCCCACCGGACAGCGAACACTGAAGCTTTCTTT. This gives the protein CASRQLPHRTANTEAFF. Complete variable domain (other parts from reference TRBV5-1 and TRBJ1-1): KAGVTQTPRYLIKTRGQQVTLSCSPISGHRSVSWYQQTPGQGLQFLFEYFSETQRNKGNFPGRFSGRQFSNSRSEMNVSTLELGDSALYLCASRQLPHRTANTEAFFGQGTRLTVV.

There are many counts of this clonotype. The V call is TRBV28, the J call TRBJ2-1; D gene unclear. V was shortened by 3 bases and J by 4 bases, with 10 bases between the two germline ends. The CDR3 extends over 14 amino acids. Germline CDR1 reads MDHEN; CDR2 reads SYDVKM. CDR3 sequence reads: CASSLTSIYNEQFF. The CDR3 DNA follows: TGTGCCAGCAGTTTGACCTCCATTTACAATGAGCAGTTCTTC.